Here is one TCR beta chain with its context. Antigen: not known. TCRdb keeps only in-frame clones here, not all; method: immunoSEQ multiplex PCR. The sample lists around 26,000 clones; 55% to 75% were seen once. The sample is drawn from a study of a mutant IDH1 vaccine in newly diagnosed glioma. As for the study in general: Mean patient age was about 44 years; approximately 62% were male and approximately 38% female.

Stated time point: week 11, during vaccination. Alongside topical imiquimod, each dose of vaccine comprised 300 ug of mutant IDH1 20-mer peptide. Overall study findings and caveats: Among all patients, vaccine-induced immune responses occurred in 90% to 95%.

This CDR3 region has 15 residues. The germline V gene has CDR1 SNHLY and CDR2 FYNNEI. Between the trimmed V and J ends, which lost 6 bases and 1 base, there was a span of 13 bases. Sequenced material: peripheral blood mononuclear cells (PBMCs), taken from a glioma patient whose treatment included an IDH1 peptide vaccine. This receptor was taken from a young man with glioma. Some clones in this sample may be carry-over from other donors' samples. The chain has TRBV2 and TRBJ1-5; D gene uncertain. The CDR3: CASSKVFASNQPQHF. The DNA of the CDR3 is TGTGCCAGCAGCAAGGTTTTTGCGAGCAATCAGCCCCAGCATTTT.